Sequencing of this T cell receptor (beta chain) was carried out in a study of blood T cell repertoires in COVID-19. Across the study: The United States, Italy and Spain supplied acute and convalescent COVID-19 samples. PBMCs, B-cell-depleted T cells, or T cells provided the cDNA or gDNA that made up the material.

How the authors handled the data: Reference gene primer amplification gave nucleated cell count estimates. Sequenced by immunoSEQ multiplex PCR; TCRdb stores in-frame clones only, minus some. D and trimming come from the DNA, and the V and J calls and clone size come from that table. Of fewer than 140,000 clones in the sample, around 80% were seen once. The CDR3 has 15 amino acids. Unmatched junction bases numbered 6, after V lost 4 bases and J lost 1 base. The germline gives CDR1 SGDLS, CDR2 YYNGEE. The receptor comes from a woman aged 55-70 years with acute or convalescent COVID-19. Sequenced input: peripheral blood. The chain joins TRBV9 to TRBJ2-3, with 7 bases fitting TRBD2. The CDR3 is CASSLRLAGTDTQYF. The CDR3 DNA is TGTGCCAGCAGCTTGCGGCTAGCGGGCACAGATACGCAGTATTTT.